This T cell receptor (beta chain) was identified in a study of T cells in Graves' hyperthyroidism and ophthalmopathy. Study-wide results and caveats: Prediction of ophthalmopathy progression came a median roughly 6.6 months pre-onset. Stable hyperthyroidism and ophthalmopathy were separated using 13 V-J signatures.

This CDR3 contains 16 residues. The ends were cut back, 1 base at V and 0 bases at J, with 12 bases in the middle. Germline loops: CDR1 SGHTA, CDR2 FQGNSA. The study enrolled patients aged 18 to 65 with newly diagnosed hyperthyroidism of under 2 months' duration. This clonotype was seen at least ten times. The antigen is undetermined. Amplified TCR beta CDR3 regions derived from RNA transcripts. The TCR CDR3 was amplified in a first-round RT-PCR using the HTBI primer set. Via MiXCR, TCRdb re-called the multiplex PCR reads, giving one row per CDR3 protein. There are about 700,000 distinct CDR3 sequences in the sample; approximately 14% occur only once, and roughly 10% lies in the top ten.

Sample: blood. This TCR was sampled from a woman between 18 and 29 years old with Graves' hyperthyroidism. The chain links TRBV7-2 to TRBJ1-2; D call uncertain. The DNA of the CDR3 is TGTGCCAGCAGCTTAGAGGGTGGCAGCCCTAACTATGGCTACACCTTC. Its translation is CASSLEGGSPNYGYTF.